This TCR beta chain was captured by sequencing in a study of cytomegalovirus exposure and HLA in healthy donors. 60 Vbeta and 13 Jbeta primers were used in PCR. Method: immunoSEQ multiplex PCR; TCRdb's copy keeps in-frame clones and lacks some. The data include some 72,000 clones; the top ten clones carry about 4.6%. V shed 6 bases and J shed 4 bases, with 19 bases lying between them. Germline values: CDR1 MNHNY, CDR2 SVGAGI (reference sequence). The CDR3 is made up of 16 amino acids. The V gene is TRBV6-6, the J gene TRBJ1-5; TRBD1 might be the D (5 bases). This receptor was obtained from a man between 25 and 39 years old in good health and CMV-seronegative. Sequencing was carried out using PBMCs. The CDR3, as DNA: TGTGCCAGCAGCCCCCCCCGTGCGGGGGGTAATCAGCCCCAGCATTTT. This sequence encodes CASSPPRAGGNQPQHF.